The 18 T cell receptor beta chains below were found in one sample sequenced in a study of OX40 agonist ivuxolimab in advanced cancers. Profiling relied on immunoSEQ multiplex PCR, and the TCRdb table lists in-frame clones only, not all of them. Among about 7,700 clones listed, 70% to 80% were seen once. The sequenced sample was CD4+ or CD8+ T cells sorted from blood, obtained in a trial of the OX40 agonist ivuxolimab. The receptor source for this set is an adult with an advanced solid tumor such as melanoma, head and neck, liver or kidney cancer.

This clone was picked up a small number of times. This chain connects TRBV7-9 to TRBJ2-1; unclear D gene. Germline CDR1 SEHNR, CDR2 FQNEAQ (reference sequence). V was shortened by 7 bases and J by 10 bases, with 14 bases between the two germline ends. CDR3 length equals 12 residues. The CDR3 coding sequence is TGTGCCAGCACCGCTGTTTTAGGGGAGCAGTTCTTC. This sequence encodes CASTAVLGEQFF.

The CDR3 spells CASSSRDVLYNEQFF. The CDR3 DNA reads as TGTGCCAGCAGCTCCCGGGACGTACTCTACAATGAGCAGTTCTTC. V and J are TRBV7-9 and TRBJ2-1, with D perhaps matching TRBD1 or TRBD2 (5 bases each). CDR1 SEHNR and CDR2 FQNEAQ come from the germline V gene (reference sequence). Trimming removed 4 bases at V and 3 bases at J, with 13 bases between. This CDR3 spans 15 amino acids.

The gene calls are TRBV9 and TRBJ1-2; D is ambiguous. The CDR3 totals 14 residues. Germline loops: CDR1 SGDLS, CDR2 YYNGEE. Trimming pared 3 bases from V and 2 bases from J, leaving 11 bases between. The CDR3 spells CASSAEAENYGYTF. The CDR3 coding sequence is TGTGCCAGCAGCGCGGAGGCCGAAAACTATGGCTACACCTTC.

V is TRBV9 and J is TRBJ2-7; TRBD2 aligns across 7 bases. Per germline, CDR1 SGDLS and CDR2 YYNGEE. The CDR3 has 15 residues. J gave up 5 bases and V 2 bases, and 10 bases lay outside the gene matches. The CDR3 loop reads CASSVRAGRANEQYF. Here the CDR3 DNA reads TGTGCCAGCAGCGTGCGAGCGGGAAGAGCTAACGAGCAGTACTTC. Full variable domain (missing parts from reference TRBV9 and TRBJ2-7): DSGVTQTPKHLITATGQRVTLRCSPRSGDLSVYWYQQSLDQGLQFLIQYYNGEERAKGNILERFSAQQFPDLHSELNLSSLELGDSALYFCASSVRAGRANEQYFGPGTRLTVT.

The CDR3 DNA follows: TGTGCCAGCAGTGAGTTGGAGGGTTTTGGGGAAAAACTGTTTTTT. Translating it yields CASSELEGFGEKLFF. The chain uses TRBV6-4 and TRBJ1-4, with D uncertain. Trimming left V 3 bases short and J 8 bases short, with 16 bases between. Germline V CDR1 and CDR2: MRHNA, SNTAGT. The CDR3 runs 15 residues.

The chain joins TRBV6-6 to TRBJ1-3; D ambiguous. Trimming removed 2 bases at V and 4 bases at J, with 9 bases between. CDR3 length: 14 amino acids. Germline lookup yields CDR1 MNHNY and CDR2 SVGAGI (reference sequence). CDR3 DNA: TGTGCCAGCAGTTACGAGGGTACCGGAAACACCATATATTTT. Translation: CASSYEGTGNTIYF.

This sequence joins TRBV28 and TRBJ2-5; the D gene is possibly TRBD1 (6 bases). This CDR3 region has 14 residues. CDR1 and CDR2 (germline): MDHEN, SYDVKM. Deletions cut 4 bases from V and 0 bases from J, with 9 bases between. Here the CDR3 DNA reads TGTGCCAGCAGTTCAACAGGGTACCAAGAGACCCAGTACTTC. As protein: CASSSTGYQETQYF.

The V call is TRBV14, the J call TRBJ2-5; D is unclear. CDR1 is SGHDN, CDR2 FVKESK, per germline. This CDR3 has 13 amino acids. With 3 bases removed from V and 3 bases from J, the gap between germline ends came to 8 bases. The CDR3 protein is CASSHPHKETQYF. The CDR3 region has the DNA TGTGCCAGCAGCCATCCCCATAAAGAGACCCAGTACTTC.

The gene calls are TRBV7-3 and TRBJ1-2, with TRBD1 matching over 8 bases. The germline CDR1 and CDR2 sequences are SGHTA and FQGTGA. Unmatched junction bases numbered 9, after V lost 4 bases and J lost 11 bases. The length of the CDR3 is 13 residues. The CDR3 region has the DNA TGTGCCAGCAGCTGGACAGGGAGCTCTTTTTACACCTTC. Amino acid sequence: CASSWTGSSFYTF.

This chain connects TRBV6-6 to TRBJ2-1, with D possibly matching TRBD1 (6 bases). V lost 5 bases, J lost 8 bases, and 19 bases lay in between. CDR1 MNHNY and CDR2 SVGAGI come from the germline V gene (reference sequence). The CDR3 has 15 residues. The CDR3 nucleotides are TGTGCCAGCAGTCTCGGGACACTTACTCTCGATGAGCAGTTCTTC. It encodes CASSLGTLTLDEQFF.

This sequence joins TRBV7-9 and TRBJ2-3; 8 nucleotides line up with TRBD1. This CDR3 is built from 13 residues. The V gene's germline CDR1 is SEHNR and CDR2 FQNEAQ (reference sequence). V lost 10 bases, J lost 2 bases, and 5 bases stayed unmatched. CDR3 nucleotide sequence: TGTGCCACCCAGGGGGCCCTCACAGATACGCAGTATTTT. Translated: CATQGALTDTQYF.

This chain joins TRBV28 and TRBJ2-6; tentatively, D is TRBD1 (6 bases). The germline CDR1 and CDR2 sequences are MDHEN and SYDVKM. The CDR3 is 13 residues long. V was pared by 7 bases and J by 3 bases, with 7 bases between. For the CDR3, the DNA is TGTGCCAGCACAGGGGTTGGGGCCAACGTCCTGACTTTC. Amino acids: CASTGVGANVLTF.

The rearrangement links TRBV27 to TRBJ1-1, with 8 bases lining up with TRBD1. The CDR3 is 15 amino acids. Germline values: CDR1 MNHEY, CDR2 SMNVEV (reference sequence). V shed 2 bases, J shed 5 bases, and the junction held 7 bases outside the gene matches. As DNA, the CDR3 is TGTGCCAGCAGTTTACTCACAGGGGGGAGGACTGAAGCTTTCTTT. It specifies CASSLLTGGRTEAFF.

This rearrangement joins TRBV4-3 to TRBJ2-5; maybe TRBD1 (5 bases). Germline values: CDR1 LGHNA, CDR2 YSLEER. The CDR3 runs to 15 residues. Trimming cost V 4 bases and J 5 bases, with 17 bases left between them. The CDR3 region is CASSPLAGNGETQYF. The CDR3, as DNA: TGCGCCAGCAGCCCTCTTGCAGGGAACGGGGAGACCCAGTACTTC.

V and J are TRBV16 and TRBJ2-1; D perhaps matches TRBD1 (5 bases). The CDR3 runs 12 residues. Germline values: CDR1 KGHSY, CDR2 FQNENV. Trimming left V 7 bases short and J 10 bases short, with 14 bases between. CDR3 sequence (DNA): TGTGCCAGCACCCAGGGCTTAGCAGAGCAGTTCTTC. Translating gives CASTQGLAEQFF.

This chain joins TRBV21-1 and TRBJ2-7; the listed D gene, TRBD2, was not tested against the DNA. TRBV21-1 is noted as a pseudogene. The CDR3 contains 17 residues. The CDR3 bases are TGTGCCAGCAGCAAAAGGAAACTAGCGGGAGTCCCTGGGGAGCAGTACTTC. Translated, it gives CASSKRKLAGVPGEQYF.

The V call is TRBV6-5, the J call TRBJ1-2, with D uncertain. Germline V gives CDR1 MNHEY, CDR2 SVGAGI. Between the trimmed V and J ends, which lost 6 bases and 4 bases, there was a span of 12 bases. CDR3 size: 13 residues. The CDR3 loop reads CASRQPGSYGYTF. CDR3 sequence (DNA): TGTGCCAGCAGGCAGCCGGGATCCTATGGCTACACCTTC.

The CDR3 DNA follows: TGTGCCAGTAGTTGGGATCCAGTAGATACGCAGTATTTT. As protein: CASSWDPVDTQYF. V and J are TRBV19 and TRBJ2-3; D remains ambiguous. The V and J ends lost 5 bases and 5 bases respectively, with 11 bases between them. This CDR3 is built from 13 residues. Germline V gene sequence: CDR1 LNHDA, CDR2 SQIVND (reference sequence). Combining the CDR3 with reference TRBV19 and TRBJ2-3 gives the whole variable domain DGGITQSPKYLFRKEGQNVTLSCEQNLNHDAMYWYRQDPGQGLRLIYYSQIVNDFQKGDIAEGYSVSREKKESFPLTVTSAQKNPTAFYLCASSWDPVDTQYFGPGTRLTVL.